This T cell receptor beta chain was retrieved from a study of identical twins. This clonotype was counted many times. Sequence at one end of the junction differs from germline and may be a read error. TCRdb re-called the 5' RACE reads with MiXCR, one entry per CDR3 protein. In the table there are around 690,000 distinct CDR3 sequences, 21% of which are singletons. Germline CDR1 PRHDT, CDR2 FYEKMQ (reference sequence). The CDR3 length is 12 residues. The data were also submitted as part of a second study, on T cells expressing NK-cell markers.

Specimen: PBMCs. The sequence was obtained from a woman aged 18-29 years in good health. This chain connects TRBV13 to TRBJ1-1; D is uncertain. CDR3 region: CASSLARQLESF. The CDR3 DNA follows: TGTGCCAGCAGCTTAGCCCGCCAACTTGAAAGTTTT.